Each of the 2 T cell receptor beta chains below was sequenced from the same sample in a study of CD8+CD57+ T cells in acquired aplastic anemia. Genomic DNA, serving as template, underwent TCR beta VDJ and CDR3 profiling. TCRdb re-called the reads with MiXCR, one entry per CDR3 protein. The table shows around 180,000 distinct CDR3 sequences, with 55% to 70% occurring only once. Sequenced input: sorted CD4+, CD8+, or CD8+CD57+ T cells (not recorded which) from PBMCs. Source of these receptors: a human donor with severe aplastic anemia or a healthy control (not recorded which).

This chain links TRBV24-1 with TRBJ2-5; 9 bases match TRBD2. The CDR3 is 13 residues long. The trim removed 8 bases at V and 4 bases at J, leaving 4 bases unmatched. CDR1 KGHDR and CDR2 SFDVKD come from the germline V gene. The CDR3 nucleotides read TGTGCCACCAAAGGAGCGGGAGGAGAGACCCAGTACTTC. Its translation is CATKGAGGETQYF.

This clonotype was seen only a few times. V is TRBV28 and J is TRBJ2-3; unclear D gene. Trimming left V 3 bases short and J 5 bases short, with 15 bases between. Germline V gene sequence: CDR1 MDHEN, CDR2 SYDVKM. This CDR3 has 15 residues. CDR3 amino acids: CASSFPRPHQDTQYF. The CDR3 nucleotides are TGTGCCAGCAGTTTTCCTAGACCACATCAAGATACGCAGTATTTT.